This T cell receptor beta chain was observed in a study of graft-versus-host responses after intestinal transplantation. The CDR3 extends over 14 amino acids. The V and J ends lost 2 bases and 6 bases, in that order; junction bases with no gene match: 5. Germline CDR1 and CDR2: SEHNR and FQNEAQ (reference sequence). Details on this clone: The antigen remains undetermined.

TCRdb's copy holds only in-frame clones and misses some; the assay was immunoSEQ multiplex PCR. The sample lists roughly 97,000 clones, roughly 90% occurring once. The source material was unstimulated CD4+ T cells sorted from spleen or lymph node cells, sampled before intestinal transplant. The rearrangement joins TRBV7-9 to TRBJ2-7; 9 bases agree with TRBD1. The clonotype was recovered from a human donor who received an intestinal transplant. CDR3: CASSLTGGQVEQYF. The CDR3 DNA reads TGTGCCAGCAGCTTAACAGGGGGCCAGGTCGAGCAGTACTTC.